The 15 T cell receptor beta chains reported below all come from one sample, sequenced in a study of CD8 T cells in ankylosing spondylitis. Notes on the study in general: Characteristic of ankylosing spondylitis blood, it appeared, was a TCR beta motif comprising roughly eight highly homologous variants.

MiXCR, run by TCRdb on the 5' RACE reads, gives a single entry per CDR3 protein. The table lists 390,000 or so distinct CDR3 sequences, 20% to 25% of them singletons, with less than 20% in the top ten. These receptors lack a known antigen. The sequencing input was blood, either unsorted or a sorted T cell fraction (not recorded which). The source of these receptors is a male donor with ankylosing spondylitis.

This clonotype showed up just a few times. The chain is built from TRBV20-1 and TRBJ2-1, with 15 positions matching TRBD2. The CDR3 length is 17 residues. The ends lost 2 bases at V and 2 bases at J; junction bases unmatched: 4. Germline V gene data show CDR1 as DFQATT and CDR2 as SNEGSKA (reference sequence). This CDR3 is CSARRRTSGRAYNEQFF. As DNA, the CDR3 is TGCAGTGCTAGACGGCGGACTAGCGGGAGGGCCTACAATGAGCAGTTCTTC.

The genes are TRBV7-8 and TRBJ2-1; the D is unclear. In germline, CDR1 is SGHVS, CDR2 FQNEAQ. V was trimmed by 5 bases and J by 12 bases, leaving 11 bases between them. This CDR3 has 11 amino acids. The CDR3 sequence: CASSLRVGQFF. In DNA form, the CDR3 reads TGTGCCAGCAGCCTCCGAGTGGGGCAGTTCTTC.

V and J are TRBV6-2 or TRBV6-3 and TRBJ1-1; no definite D call. Germline lookup yields CDR1 MNHEY and CDR2 SVGEGT. The V gene lost 0 bases and the J gene lost 3 bases, with 14 bases spanning the gap. This CDR3 region has 16 residues. CDR3 in DNA: TGTGCCAGCAGTTACTCGAGGGTAGTTCTTTACACTGAAGCTTTCTTT. Translated: CASSYSRVVLYTEAFF.

The chain has TRBV2 and TRBJ1-5; 7 bases map to TRBD1. The CDR3 sequence is 14 residues long. CDR1 and CDR2 from the germline V gene are SNHLY and FYNNEI. V was pared by 7 bases and J by 4 bases, with 7 bases of the junction left unmatched. The CDR3 is CASTEGARNQPQHF. In DNA, the CDR3 is TGTGCCAGCACCGAGGGGGCTCGGAATCAGCCCCAGCATTTT. Based on the CDR3 plus reference TRBV2 and TRBJ1-5, the full variable domain is EPEVTQTPSHQVTQMGQEVILRCVPISNHLYFYWYRQILGQKVEFLVSFYNNEISEKSEIFDDQFSVERPDGSNFTLKIRSTKLEDSAMYFCASTEGARNQPQHFGDGTRLSIL.

This chain links TRBV29-1 with TRBJ2-1; D is possibly TRBD1 (7 bases). CDR3 length equals 11 residues. Germline V lookup: CDR1 SQVTM, CDR2 ANQGSEA. With 5 bases removed from V and 9 bases from J, the gap between germline ends came to 11 bases. The CDR3 DNA sequence: TGCAGCGTTACCCAGGGGGGTGAGCAGTTCTTC. Its protein is CSVTQGGEQFF.

V and J are TRBV4-3 and TRBJ2-3, with D maybe TRBD1 (5 bases). V lost 3 bases to trimming and J lost 8 bases, with 12 bases between them. Germline V gives CDR1 LGHNA, CDR2 YSLEER. This CDR3 is 13 amino acids long. The CDR3 sequence is CASSQQGSATQYF. CDR3 bases: TGCGCCAGCAGCCAGCAGGGCTCAGCTACGCAGTATTTT.

The rearrangement links TRBV12-3 or TRBV12-4 to TRBJ2-5; 9 nucleotides line up with TRBD1. Unmatched junction bases numbered 8, after V lost 5 bases and J lost 4 bases. The length of the CDR3 is 15 residues. The CDR3 loop reads CASSPGQGSGETQYF. The CDR3 DNA follows: TGTGCCAGCAGTCCGGGACAGGGTTCTGGAGAGACCCAGTACTTC.

The J gene is TRBJ1-1, the V gene TRBV3-1; D remains ambiguous. The CDR3 sequence is 12 residues long. The V gene's germline CDR1 is LGHDT and CDR2 YNNKEL (reference sequence). Trimming stripped 1 base from V and 8 bases from J, with 8 bases between. The CDR3 DNA reads as TGTGCCAGCAGCCAAGCCGGGAGCGAAGCTTTCTTT. It codes for CASSQAGSEAFF.

A few counts support this clonotype. This chain uses TRBV7-2 with TRBJ2-3; D possibly corresponds to TRBD1 (6 bases). This CDR3 spans 13 amino acids. Germline V gives CDR1 SGHTA, CDR2 FQGNSA. V was cut by 5 bases and J by 3 bases, with 9 bases left in between. CDR3 amino acids: CASSTTGTDTQYF. The CDR3 bases are TGTGCCAGCAGCACCACAGGGACAGATACGCAGTATTTT.

This clonotype was seen at least ten times. The genes are TRBV5-1 and TRBJ1-1; D unresolved. V was pared by 0 bases and J by 3 bases, with 3 bases between. The germline gives CDR1 SGHRS, CDR2 YFSETQ. The CDR3 has 12 amino acids. The CDR3 reads CASSLGDTEAFF. In DNA, the CDR3 is TGCGCCAGCAGCTTGGGGGACACTGAAGCTTTCTTT.

This clonotype was observed a handful of times. The chain combines TRBV6-2 or TRBV6-3 with TRBJ2-3, with TRBD2 matching over 7 bases. This CDR3 has 15 residues. Trimming at V came to 4 bases and at J to 2 bases, leaving 6 bases not matched to a gene. Per germline, CDR1 MNHEY and CDR2 SVGEGT. The chain's CDR3 is CASSFELADTDTQYF. In DNA form, the CDR3 reads TGTGCCAGCAGTTTTGAGCTAGCGGACACAGATACGCAGTATTTT.

This clonotype was observed many times. The chain recombines TRBV4-2 with TRBJ2-3; 11 bases are shared with TRBD2. Losses at the gene ends were 5 bases for V and 5 bases for J; bases not matched to a gene: 3. CDR3 length equals 14 residues. CDR1 is LGHNA, CDR2 YNFKEQ, per germline. CDR3 nucleotides: TGTGCCAGCAGCGACGGGACTAGCGGAGATACGCAGTATTTT. Its protein is CASSDGTSGDTQYF.

This clonotype was detected only a few times. This chain connects TRBV5-1 to TRBJ1-6; D possibly corresponds to TRBD1 (5 bases). The CDR3 contains 16 residues. The germline V gene has CDR1 SGHRS and CDR2 YFSETQ. Trimming cost V 0 bases and J 7 bases, with 14 bases left between them. The CDR3 protein is CASSLGARGVNSPLHF. CDR3 nucleotides: TGCGCCAGCAGCTTGGGGGCGAGAGGGGTCAATTCACCCCTCCACTTT. The full variable domain, completed using reference TRBV5-1 and TRBJ1-6, is KAGVTQTPRYLIKTRGQQVTLSCSPISGHRSVSWYQQTPGQGLQFLFEYFSETQRNKGNFPGRFSGRQFSNSRSEMNVSTLELGDSALYLCASSLGARGVNSPLHFGNGTRLTVT.

The count of this clonotype is one. The chain carries TRBV4-2 and TRBJ1-4, with D hard to call. The V end lost 0 bases, the J end lost 3 bases, and 5 bases lay between the germline ends. The CDR3 contains 14 residues. Germline V CDR1 and CDR2: LGHNA, YNFKEQ. CDR3: CASSQDGSNEKLFF. In DNA form, the CDR3 reads TGTGCCAGCAGCCAAGACGGGTCTAATGAAAAACTGTTTTTT.

The chain has TRBV7-9 and TRBJ2-7; a possible D gene is TRBD1 (5 bases). Trimming shortened V by 5 bases and J by 4 bases, and 15 bases separated the two germline ends. Germline CDR1 SEHNR, CDR2 FQNEAQ (reference sequence). The CDR3 is 14 amino acids. CDR3 DNA: TGTGCCAGCAGCCGCGAGTTGCAGGGATACGAGCAGTACTTC. Protein product: CASSRELQGYEQYF.